Reported below is one T cell receptor (beta chain). The sample is drawn from a study of blood T cell repertoires in COVID-19. Study background: Nucleic acid was either cDNA or gDNA, and it came from T cells, B-cell-depleted T cells, or PBMCs.

Losses at the gene ends were 1 base for V and 6 bases for J; bases not matched to a gene: 0. The CDR3 has 13 amino acids. The germline CDR1 and CDR2 sequences are SEHNR and FQNEAQ (reference sequence). Which cohort a participant joined came from the clinical history participants gave. Two negative PCRs, clearance, or symptom resolution characterized the recovered Cohort 3 donors. The method was immunoSEQ multiplex PCR; TCRdb's version includes in-frame clones alone and lacks a portion of them. The sample shows around 390,000 clones, 85% to 90% of them seen only once. The V gene is TRBV7-9, the J gene TRBJ2-1; TRBD1 matches 7 bases. The sequence came from a woman aged 50 to 65 who had recovered from COVID-19. Sequences were obtained from PBMCs or T cells enriched from blood (not recorded which). In nucleotides, the CDR3 is TGTGCCAGCAGCTTAGACAGGGGCAATGAGCAGTTCTTC. Residues: CASSLDRGNEQFF. Looking up the rest from reference TRBV7-9 and TRBJ2-1 gives the full variable domain: DTGVSQNPRHKITKRGQNVTFRCDPISEHNRLYWYRQTLGQGPEFLTYFQNEAQLEKSRLLSDRFSAERPKGSFSTLEIQRTEQGDSAMYLCASSLDRGNEQFFGPGTRLTVL.